The clone carrying this T cell receptor (beta chain) was counted once. TCRdb's table, derived via immunoSEQ multiplex PCR, lists solely in-frame clones and lacks some. Altogether roughly 270,000 clones are present, 88% being singletons, with the ten largest covering over 0.85%. Trimming took 0 bases from V and 0 from J, leaving 12 bases between them. Germline assignment: CDR1 SGDLS and CDR2 YYNGEE. CDR3 size: 16 residues. This specimen comes from a study of cytomegalovirus exposure and HLA in healthy donors. At the level of the study: It was reported in a later analysis that the same platform had been used for the roughly 130 validation repertoires as for the approximately 670 first-cohort repertoires.

What was sequenced was PBMCs. V usage is TRBV9 and J usage is TRBJ2-5; weak D call: TRBD1 (6 bases). The sequence was obtained from a woman aged 18-29 years in good health and CMV-seronegative. The CDR3 reads CASSVDTGTNQETQYF. The CDR3 DNA reads as TGTGCCAGCAGCGTAGACACAGGGACCAACCAAGAGACCCAGTACTTC. Looking up the rest from reference TRBV9 and TRBJ2-5 gives the full variable domain: DSGVTQTPKHLITATGQRVTLRCSPRSGDLSVYWYQQSLDQGLQFLIQYYNGEERAKGNILERFSAQQFPDLHSELNLSSLELGDSALYFCASSVDTGTNQETQYFGPGTRLLVL.